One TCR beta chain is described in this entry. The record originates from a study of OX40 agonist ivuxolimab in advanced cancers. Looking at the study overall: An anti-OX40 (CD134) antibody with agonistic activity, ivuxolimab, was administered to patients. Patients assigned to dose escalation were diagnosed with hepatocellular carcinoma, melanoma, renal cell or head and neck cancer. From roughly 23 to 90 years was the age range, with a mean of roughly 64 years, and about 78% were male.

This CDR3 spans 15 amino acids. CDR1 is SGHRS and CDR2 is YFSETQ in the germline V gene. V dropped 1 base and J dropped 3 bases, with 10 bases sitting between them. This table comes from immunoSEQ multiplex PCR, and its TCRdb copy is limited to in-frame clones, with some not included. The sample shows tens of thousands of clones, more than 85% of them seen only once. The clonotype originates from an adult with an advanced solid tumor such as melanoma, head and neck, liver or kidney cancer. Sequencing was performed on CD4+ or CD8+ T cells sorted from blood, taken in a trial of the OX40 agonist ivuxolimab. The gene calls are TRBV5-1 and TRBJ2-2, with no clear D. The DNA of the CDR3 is TGCGCCAGCAGCTTGCCGCAGGTTGACACCGGGGAGCTGTTTTTT. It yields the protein CASSLPQVDTGELFF.